This note documents a single T cell receptor beta chain sequence. Antigen: not known. Here immunoSEQ multiplex PCR was the method, and the copy in TCRdb shows in-frame clones only, minus some. The repertoire holds tens of thousands of clones, with approximately 86% as singletons. Peripheral blood mononuclear cells were collected from every patient before and during treatment, yielding between 1 and 8 samples per patient. The source of the sample is a study of PD-L1 blockade in urothelial cancer. Background on the study: Peripheral blood specimens exhibited a median yield of around 150,000 T cells. Findings of the study overall: A pretreatment blood TCR clonality that fell below the median predicted better progression-free and overall survival.

Between the trimmed V and J ends, which lost 7 bases and 4 bases, there was a span of 16 bases. CDR1 and CDR2 from the germline V gene are MNHEY and SVGAGI. The CDR3 covers 15 residues. V is TRBV6-5 and J is TRBJ2-2; tentatively, D is TRBD2 (5 bases). This TCR was sampled from a man aged 45-60 years with urothelial cancer. Material: PBMCs, obtained around atezolizumab (anti-PD-L1) treatment. This chain's CDR3 is CASNTGKGPTGELFF. The CDR3 DNA reads TGTGCCAGCAACACCGGGAAAGGGCCCACCGGGGAGCTGTTTTTT.